This TCR beta chain was retrieved from a study of human T cells and chemical hapten exposure. Across the whole study: Patients received weekly diphenylcyclopropenone doses to the scalp throughout the approximately 24-week study. Study-level findings and limits: Patch test score tracked positively with PT1 expanded TCR counts. In comparison with controls, expanded TCRs gave rise to a significantly larger number of large CDR3 similarity clusters.

CDR1 is SGDLS, CDR2 YYNGEE, per germline. The CDR3 is 15 residues long. V lost 0 bases and J lost 5, with 12 bases in between. TCRdb reanalysed the RACE reads using MiXCR and keeps one entry per CDR3 protein. The sample yields 180,000 or so distinct CDR3 sequences, roughly 15% seen once. Concerning this clonotype: Its specificity is unknown.

The time point was: patch test 1, 2 weeks after DPC sensitization. The treatment is: therapeutic diphenylcyclopropenone sensitization with weekly scalp DPC. The origin of this receptor is a woman aged 30 to 39 with alopecia areata. Some clones in this sample may be carry-over from other donors' samples. The chain uses TRBV9 and TRBJ1-5, with D perhaps TRBD1 (6 bases). The specimen comprised whole blood, sampled in connection with sensitization to the hapten diphenylcyclopropenone (DPC). The CDR3 loop is CASSVDGQPYQPQHF. CDR3 DNA sequence: TGTGCCAGCAGCGTAGACGGACAGCCTTATCAGCCCCAGCATTTT.